This T cell receptor beta chain was obtained from a study of blood T cell repertoires in COVID-19. At the level of the study: Spain, Italy and the United States supplied samples that represented acute and convalescent COVID-19. The analysed material was cDNA or gDNA that came from T cells, B-cell-depleted T cells, or PBMCs.

Authors' analysis steps: Reference gene primer amplification gave estimated nucleated cell counts. The data were produced by immunoSEQ multiplex PCR, yet TCRdb's version contains in-frame clones alone and is incomplete. V and J calls and clone size are those listed in that table; D and trimming were worked out from the DNA. The data hold nearly 110,000 clones, with 89% observed a single time. Germline V lookup: CDR1 MNHNY, CDR2 SVGAGI (reference sequence). Trimming removed 2 bases from V and 5 bases from J; junction bases left unmatched: 8. CDR3 length: 16 amino acids. The sequence was obtained from a man aged 35 to 55 with active or convalescent COVID-19. The specimen was peripheral blood. J is TRBJ2-2 and V is TRBV6-6; 7 bases align to TRBD2. DNA for the CDR3: TGTGCCAGCAGTTACCCCGGGACTACTCGTACCGGGGAGCTGTTTTTT. Protein product: CASSYPGTTRTGELFF.